This T cell receptor beta chain was captured by sequencing in a study of patients and donors after allogeneic stem cell transplantation (TCRdb year 2020). V is shortened by 7 bases, J by 9 bases, and the region joining them spans 19 bases. Sequences MDHEN (CDR1) and SYDVKM (CDR2) are obtained from the germline V gene. Spanning cysteine to phenylalanine, the CDR3 consists of 15 amino acids. The CDR3 DNA has 45 bases and is translated from base 1. Library prep was done by RT-PCR. The sequencer was a NextSeq 550. TCRdb reprocessed the public reads (quality trimming at Q25 with fastp, clone calling with MiXCR) and kept in-frame beta chains. Here each entry gathers all rows of one CDR3 protein and keeps the most common genes and DNA. The table for this sample lists 25,000 to 30,000 distinct CDR3 sequences; about 8% of them were counted only once. The ten top clones hold nearly 50% of the sample. This clonotype has only a few counts. It has no known antigen specificity. No qualities accompany the bases; no much larger clone lies one base away.

This sequence originates from a human donor who was either an allogeneic HSCT recipient or a stem cell or donor lymphocyte infusion donor (not recorded which). It is not recorded whose cells these are; they may come from a transplant donor. The sequence links TRBV28 to TRBJ1-6, with the D gene uncertain. The sequencing input was blood, either unsorted or a sorted T cell fraction (not recorded which). The CDR3 has the sequence CASNHRGYFPSPLHF. The bases are TGTGCCAGCAATCACCGCGGATACTTTCCTTCACCCCTCCACTTT.